This is a list of T cell receptor beta chains from one sample in a study of T-cell memory formation after mild COVID-19. Each CDR3 protein is one row after TCRdb ran MiXCR on the 5' RACE reads. Of about 410,000 distinct CDR3 sequences listed, more than 15% are singletons. The sequencing input was PBMCs or a T cell subset sorted from them (not recorded which). These receptors originate from a man younger than 35 who had mild COVID-19 (a few samples of this study predate the infection). Cell type and time point are not known. CDR3s include the opening cysteine and the closing phenylalanine or tryptophan.

TRBV4-3	TRBJ2-2	CASSRGTGLATGELFF
TRBV20-1	TRBJ2-2	CSAERLAGGPDVGTGELFF
TRBV6-1	TRBJ2-1	CASSLGGTSRANEQFF
TRBV15	TRBJ1-1	CATSSQTGVNTEAFF
TRBV7-9	TRBJ2-3	CASSYLRTDTQYF
TRBV5-1	TRBJ1-2	CASSQLVTGDYGYTF
TRBV4-3	TRBJ1-1	CASSQDSSMNTEAFF
TRBV5-1	TRBJ2-3	CASNPDGDTQYF
TRBV10-3	TRBJ2-6	CASTGFDGANVLTF
TRBV29-1	TRBJ2-2	CSVDRGDTGELFF
TRBV5-1	TRBJ1-1	CASSLTFVEGTEAFF
TRBV21-1	TRBJ1-2	CASRRDGIGGYTF
TRBV7-9	TRBJ1-4	CASSPLLRNSEKLFF
TRBV5-4	TRBJ1-1	CASSFKSGGDTEAFF
TRBV12-3/TRBV12-4	TRBJ2-5	CASSPQGLQETQYF
TRBV27	TRBJ1-1	CASSFGSPGLAFF
TRBV5-1	TRBJ1-6	CASSLVESGNNSPLHF
TRBV5-1	TRBJ1-2	CASSFGGTNYGYTF
TRBV25-1	TRBJ2-5	CASSEWTTEQETQYF
TRBV14	TRBJ2-7	CASSLWDKANEQYF
TRBV5-1	TRBJ2-7	CASSLLAESYEQYF
TRBV15	TRBJ2-2	CATTLTVNTGELFF
TRBV18	TRBJ1-4	CASSLAPGQANEKLFF
TRBV7-2	TRBJ2-1	CASSTGQGDYNEQFF
TRBV5-1	TRBJ2-3	CASSSRGSSTDTQYF
TRBV5-5	TRBJ1-4	CASRHPGGEKLFF
TRBV11-2	TRBJ1-4	CASSSTGRRSNEKLFF
TRBV20-1	TRBJ2-3	CSAATPGDVTDTQYF
TRBV5-1	TRBJ1-4	CASSFRQGALELFF
TRBV5-1	TRBJ2-3	CASSSWTSGGADTQYF
TRBV7-6	TRBJ1-2	CASSPTPQGHYGYTF
TRBV4-3	TRBJ1-6	CASSQEAMDSPLHF
TRBV27	TRBJ2-1	CDSSPNTNEQFF
TRBV7-9	TRBJ1-2	CASSPVDSYYGYTF
TRBV11-3	TRBJ2-1	CASSSVAEGSGVYNEQFF
TRBV7-9	TRBJ2-1	CASSRRVAVPDNEQFF
TRBV5-1	TRBJ2-2	CASSFRPGQGSVELFF
TRBV9	TRBJ2-1	CASSVVAGGVDEQFF
TRBV7-2	TRBJ2-7	CASSPQSGTGLEQYF
TRBV4-3	TRBJ2-7	CASSQDALTAYEQYF